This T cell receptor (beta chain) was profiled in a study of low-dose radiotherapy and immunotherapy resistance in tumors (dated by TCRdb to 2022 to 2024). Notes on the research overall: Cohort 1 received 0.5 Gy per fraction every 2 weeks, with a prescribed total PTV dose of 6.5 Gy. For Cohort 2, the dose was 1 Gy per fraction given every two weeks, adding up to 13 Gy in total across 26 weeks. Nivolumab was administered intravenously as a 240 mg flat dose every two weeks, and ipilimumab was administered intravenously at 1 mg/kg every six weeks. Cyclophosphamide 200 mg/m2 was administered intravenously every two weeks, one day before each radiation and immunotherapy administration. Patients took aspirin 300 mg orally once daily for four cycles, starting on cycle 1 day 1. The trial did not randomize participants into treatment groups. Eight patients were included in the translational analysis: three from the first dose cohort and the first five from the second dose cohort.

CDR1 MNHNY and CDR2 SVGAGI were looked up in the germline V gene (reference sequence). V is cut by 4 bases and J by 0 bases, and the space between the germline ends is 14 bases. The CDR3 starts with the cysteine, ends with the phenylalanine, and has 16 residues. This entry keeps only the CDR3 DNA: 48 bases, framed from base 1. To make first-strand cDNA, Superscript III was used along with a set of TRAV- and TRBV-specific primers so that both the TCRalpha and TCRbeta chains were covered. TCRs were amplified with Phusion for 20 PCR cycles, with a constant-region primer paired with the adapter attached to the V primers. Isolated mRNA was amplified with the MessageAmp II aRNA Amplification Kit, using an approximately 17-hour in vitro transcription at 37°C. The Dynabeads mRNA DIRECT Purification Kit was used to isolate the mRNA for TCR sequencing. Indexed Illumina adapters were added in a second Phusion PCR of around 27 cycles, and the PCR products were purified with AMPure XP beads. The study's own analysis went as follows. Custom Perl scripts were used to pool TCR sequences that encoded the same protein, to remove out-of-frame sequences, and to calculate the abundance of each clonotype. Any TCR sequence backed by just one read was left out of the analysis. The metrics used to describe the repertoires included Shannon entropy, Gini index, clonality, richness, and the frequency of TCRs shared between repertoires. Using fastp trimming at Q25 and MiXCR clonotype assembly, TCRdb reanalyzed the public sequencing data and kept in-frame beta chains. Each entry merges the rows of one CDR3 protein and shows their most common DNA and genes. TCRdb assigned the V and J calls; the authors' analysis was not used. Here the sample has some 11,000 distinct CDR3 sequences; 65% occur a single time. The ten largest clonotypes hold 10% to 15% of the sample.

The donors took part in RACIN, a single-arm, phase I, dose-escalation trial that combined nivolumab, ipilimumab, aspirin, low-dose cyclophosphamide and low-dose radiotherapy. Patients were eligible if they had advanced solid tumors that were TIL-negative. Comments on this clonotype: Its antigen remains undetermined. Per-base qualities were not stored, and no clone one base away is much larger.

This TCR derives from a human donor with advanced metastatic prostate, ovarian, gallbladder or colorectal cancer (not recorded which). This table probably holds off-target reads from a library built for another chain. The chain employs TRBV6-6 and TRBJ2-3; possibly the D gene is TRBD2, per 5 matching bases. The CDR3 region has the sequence CASSSSRRTSTDTQYF. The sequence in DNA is TGTGCCAGCAGTTCCTCTCGACGGACTAGCACAGATACGCAGTATTTT.